The 10 T cell receptor beta chains given below trace back to one sample, sequenced in a study of T cell responses to AZD1222 COVID-19 vaccine. Measured with immunoSEQ multiplex PCR; TCRdb has only the in-frame clones, and not every one. The sample carries 130,000 or so clones, 88% recorded once. The source was peripheral blood, collected 28 days after the second AZD1222 dose. These receptor sequences come from an adult who received the AZD1222 COVID-19 vaccine.

This chain joins TRBV28 and TRBJ2-3; no clear D gene. The CDR3 has 15 residues. The V end lost 6 bases, the J end lost 0 bases, and 13 bases lay between the germline ends. Germline loops: CDR1 MDHEN, CDR2 SYDVKM. CDR3 protein: CASSLGITSTDTQYF. DNA for the CDR3: TGTGCCAGCAGCTTGGGCATAACTAGCACAGATACGCAGTATTTT.

This chain links TRBV5-1 with TRBJ2-1, with D perhaps matching TRBD2 (6 bases). The CDR3 is 15 amino acids. Trimming took off 2 bases at V and 6 bases at J, with 15 bases between the two ends. The germline gives CDR1 SGHRS, CDR2 YFSETQ. CDR3 sequence: CASSLNTGTPNEQFF. As DNA, the CDR3 is TGCGCCAGCAGCTTAAACACCGGGACTCCCAATGAGCAGTTCTTC.

V and J are TRBV27 and TRBJ1-6, with 9 positions matching TRBD1. In germline, CDR1 is MNHEY, CDR2 SMNVEV (reference sequence). After removal of 3 bases from V and 9 bases from J, the junction contained 3 bases not matched to a gene. The CDR3 runs 14 residues. The CDR3 region is CASSLGTGFSPLHF. Here the CDR3 DNA reads TGTGCCAGCAGTTTGGGGACAGGGTTTTCACCCCTCCACTTT.

The chain couples TRBV7-6 to TRBJ1-1, with unresolved D. This CDR3 spans 15 amino acids. The V and J ends lost 1 base and 0 bases respectively, with 9 bases between them. Germline V gene data show CDR1 as SGHVS and CDR2 as FNYEAQ. In DNA, the CDR3 is TGTGCCAGCAGCTTAGGGGGAGTGATGAACACTGAAGCTTTCTTT. This translates into CASSLGGVMNTEAFF. The complete variable domain, with remaining parts taken from reference TRBV7-6 and TRBJ1-1, reads GAGVSQSPRYKVTKRGQDVALRCDPISGHVSLYWYRQALGQGPEFLTYFNYEAQQDKSGLPNDRFSAERPEGSISTLTIQRTEQRDSAMYRCASSLGGVMNTEAFFGQGTRLTVV.

The chain links TRBV2 to TRBJ1-5; D possibly corresponds to TRBD1 (5 bases). The CDR3 sequence is 14 residues long. V lost 6 bases, J lost 2 bases, and 11 bases lay in between. Germline assignment: CDR1 SNHLY and CDR2 FYNNEI. CDR3 DNA sequence: TGTGCCAGCAGGGGCAGGGTCGGCAATCAGCCCCAGCATTTT. It encodes CASRGRVGNQPQHF.

A note on this clone: The DNA is left out, because the CDR3 cannot be placed on it with certainty; the CDR3 is given as TCRdb lists it. The CDR3 region is CASILGTGVQPQHF. The rearrangement joins TRBV28 to TRBJ1-5; the DNA was not used to check the table's D call, TRBD1. Germline V gene sequence: CDR1 MDHEN, CDR2 SYDVKM. The length of the CDR3 is 14 amino acids, counting both ends.

This chain links TRBV27 with TRBJ1-6, with 10 bases fitting TRBD1. V shed 5 bases and J 9 bases; nucleotides not matched to a gene: 7. This CDR3 has 15 residues. Germline V gene sequence: CDR1 MNHEY, CDR2 SMNVEV (reference sequence). DNA of the CDR3: TGTGCCAGCAGTCCCCCCCGGGACAGGGGTTCACCCCTCCACTTT. Translated, it gives CASSPPRDRGSPLHF.

The chain is built from TRBV19 and TRBJ1-3, with D unclear. The germline V and J ends were trimmed by 3 bases and 2 bases, with 11 bases remaining between them. CDR1 and CDR2 from the germline V gene are LNHDA and SQIVND (reference sequence). The CDR3 consists of 15 residues. CDR3 nucleotide sequence: TGTGCCAGTAGTATTGATCGTGAACCTGGAAACACCATATATTTT. It translates to CASSIDREPGNTIYF. The variable domain in full, with the rest retrieved from reference TRBV19 and TRBJ1-3, is DGGITQSPKYLFRKEGQNVTLSCEQNLNHDAMYWYRQDPGQGLRLIYYSQIVNDFQKGDIAEGYSVSREKKESFPLTVTSAQKNPTAFYLCASSIDREPGNTIYFGEGSWLTVV.

V is TRBV12-2 and J is TRBJ2-2; TRBD2 is the table's D call and was not checked against the DNA. TRBV12-2 is reported as a pseudogene. The CDR3 totals 17 residues. Here the CDR3 reads CASRPRASGGNTGELFF. DNA for the CDR3: TGTGCAAGTCGCCCTCGGGCTAGCGGGGGGAACACCGGGGAGCTGTTTTTT.

In its sample, this clone was seen once. The chain couples TRBV5-5 to TRBJ1-1; the D is unclear. Germline values: CDR1 SGHKS, CDR2 YYEKEE (reference sequence). The length of the CDR3 is 16 residues. V shed 0 bases and J shed 0 bases, with 12 bases lying between them. The CDR3 loop reads CASSLAYRQLNTEAFF. CDR3 DNA: TGTGCCAGCAGCTTGGCCTATCGCCAGTTGAACACTGAAGCTTTCTTT.